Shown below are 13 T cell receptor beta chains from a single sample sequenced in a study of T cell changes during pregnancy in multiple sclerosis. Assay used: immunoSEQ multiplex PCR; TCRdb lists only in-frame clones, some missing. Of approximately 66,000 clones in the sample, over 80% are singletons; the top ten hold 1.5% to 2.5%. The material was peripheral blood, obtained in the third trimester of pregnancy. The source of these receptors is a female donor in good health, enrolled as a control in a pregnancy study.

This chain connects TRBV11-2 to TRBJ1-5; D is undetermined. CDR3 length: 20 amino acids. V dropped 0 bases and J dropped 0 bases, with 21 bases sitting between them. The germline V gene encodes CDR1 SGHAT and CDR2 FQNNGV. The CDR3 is CASSLDQRGWDPYSNQPQHF. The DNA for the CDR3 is TGTGCCAGCAGCTTAGATCAGCGGGGATGGGATCCCTATAGCAATCAGCCCCAGCATTTT.

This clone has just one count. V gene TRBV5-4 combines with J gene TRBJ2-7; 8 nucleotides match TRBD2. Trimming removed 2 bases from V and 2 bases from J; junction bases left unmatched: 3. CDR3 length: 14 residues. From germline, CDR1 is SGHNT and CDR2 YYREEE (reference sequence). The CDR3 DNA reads TGTGCCAGCAGCTTAAGCGGGAGTACCTACGAGCAGTACTTC. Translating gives CASSLSGSTYEQYF.

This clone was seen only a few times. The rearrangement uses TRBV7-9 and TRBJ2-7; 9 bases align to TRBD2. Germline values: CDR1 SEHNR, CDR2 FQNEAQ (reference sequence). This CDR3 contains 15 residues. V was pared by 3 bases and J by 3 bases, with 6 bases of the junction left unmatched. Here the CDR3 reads CASSLGSGRIYEQYF. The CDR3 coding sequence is TGTGCCAGCAGCTTGGGTAGCGGGAGAATCTACGAGCAGTACTTC.

CDR3 coding DNA: TGCAGCGTTGGGGAGACTAGGAAGCAAGAGACCCAGTACTTC. The encoded protein is CSVGETRKQETQYF. The chain carries TRBV29-1 and TRBJ2-5; D possibly corresponds to TRBD2 (6 bases). Trimming removed 4 bases from V and 2 bases from J, with 14 bases in between. Germline values: CDR1 SQVTM, CDR2 ANQGSEA. The CDR3 has 14 residues.

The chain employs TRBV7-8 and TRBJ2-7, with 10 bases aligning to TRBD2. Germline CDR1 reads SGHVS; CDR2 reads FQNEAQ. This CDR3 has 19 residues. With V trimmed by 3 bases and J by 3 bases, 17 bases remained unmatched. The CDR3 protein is CASSFARLAGPLDRYEQYF. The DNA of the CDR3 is TGTGCCAGCAGCTTCGCGAGACTAGCGGGCCCCCTAGATCGCTACGAGCAGTACTTC.

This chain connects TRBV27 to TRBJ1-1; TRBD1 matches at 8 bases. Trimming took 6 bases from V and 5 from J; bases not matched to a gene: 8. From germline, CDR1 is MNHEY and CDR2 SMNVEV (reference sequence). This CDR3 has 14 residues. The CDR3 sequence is CASSPGTGYTEAFF. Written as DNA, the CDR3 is TGTGCCAGCAGCCCAGGGACAGGATATACTGAAGCTTTCTTT.

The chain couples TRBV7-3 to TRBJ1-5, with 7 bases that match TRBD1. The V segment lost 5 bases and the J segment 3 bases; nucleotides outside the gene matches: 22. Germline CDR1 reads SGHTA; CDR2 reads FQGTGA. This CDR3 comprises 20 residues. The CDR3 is CASSDRAEARAPPYNQPQHF. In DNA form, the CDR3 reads TGTGCCAGCAGCGACAGGGCGGAAGCGCGAGCCCCCCCCTACAATCAGCCCCAGCATTTT.

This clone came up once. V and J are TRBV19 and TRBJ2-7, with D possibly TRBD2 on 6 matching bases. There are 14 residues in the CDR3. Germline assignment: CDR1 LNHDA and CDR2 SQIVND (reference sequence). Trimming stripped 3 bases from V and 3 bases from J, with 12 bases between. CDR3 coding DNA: TGTGCCAGTAGTATTGGAGGGGTCGGCTACGAGCAGTACTTC. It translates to CASSIGGVGYEQYF.

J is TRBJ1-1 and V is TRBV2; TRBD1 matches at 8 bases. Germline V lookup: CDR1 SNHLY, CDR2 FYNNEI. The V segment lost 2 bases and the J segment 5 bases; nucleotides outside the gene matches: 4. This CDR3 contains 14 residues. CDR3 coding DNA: TGTGCCAGCAGTGAAAGGACAGGGCGAACTGAAGCTTTCTTT. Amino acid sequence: CASSERTGRTEAFF.

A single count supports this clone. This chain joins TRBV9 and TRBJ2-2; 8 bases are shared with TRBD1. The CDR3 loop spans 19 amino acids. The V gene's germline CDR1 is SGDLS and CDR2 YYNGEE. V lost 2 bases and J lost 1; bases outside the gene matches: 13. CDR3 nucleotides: TGTGCCAGCAGCGTCCCGGGACAGGAGGACCTGATGAACACCGGGGAGCTGTTTTTT. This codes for CASSVPGQEDLMNTGELFF. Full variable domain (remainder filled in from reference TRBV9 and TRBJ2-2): DSGVTQTPKHLITATGQRVTLRCSPRSGDLSVYWYQQSLDQGLQFLIQYYNGEERAKGNILERFSAQQFPDLHSELNLSSLELGDSALYFCASSVPGQEDLMNTGELFFGEGSRLTVL.

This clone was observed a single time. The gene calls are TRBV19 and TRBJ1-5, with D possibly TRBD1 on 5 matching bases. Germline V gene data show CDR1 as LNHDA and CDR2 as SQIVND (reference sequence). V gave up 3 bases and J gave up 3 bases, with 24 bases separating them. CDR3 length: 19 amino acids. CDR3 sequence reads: CASSILSPLTVGPNQPQHF. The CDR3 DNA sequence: TGTGCCAGTAGTATTCTGTCCCCCCTGACAGTGGGCCCCAATCAGCCCCAGCATTTT.

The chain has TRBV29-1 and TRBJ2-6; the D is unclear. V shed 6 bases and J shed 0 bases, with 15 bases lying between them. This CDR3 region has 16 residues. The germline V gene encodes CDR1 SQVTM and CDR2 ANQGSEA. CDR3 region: CSVPAAPTSGANVLTF. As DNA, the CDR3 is TGCAGCGTGCCCGCGGCCCCGACCTCTGGGGCCAACGTCCTGACTTTC.

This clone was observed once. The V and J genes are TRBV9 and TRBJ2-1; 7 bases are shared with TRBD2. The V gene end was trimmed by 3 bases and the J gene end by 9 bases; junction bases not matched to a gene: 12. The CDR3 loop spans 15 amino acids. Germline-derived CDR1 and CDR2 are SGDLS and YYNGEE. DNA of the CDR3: TGTGCCAGCAGCGCCAGCGGGGACGGGCTAACTGAGCAGTTCTTC. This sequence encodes CASSASGDGLTEQFF.